This is a list of T cell receptor beta chains from one sample in a study of identical twins. MiXCR was run by TCRdb on the 5' RACE reads, yielding one entry per CDR3 protein. This sample has 1.5 million to 2 million distinct CDR3 sequences, with more than 30% found just once. Input material: cord blood. The receptors here all came from a newborn girl in good health. Both conserved end residues are part of each CDR3. Each record gives: D gene, V gene, J gene, clone size, CDR3 protein, CDR3 DNA. D genes are given only for firm matches. Part of the rows lack a size; the others show once, few, many or a class for expanded clones.

.,TRBV9,TRBJ2-5,.,CASSVEAFGTQYF,TGTGCCAGCAGCGTAGAAGCTTTTGGGACCCAGTACTTC
.,TRBV28,TRBJ2-1,.,CASSRGPSSYNEQFF,TGTGCCAGCTCGAGGGGCCCTAGCTCCTACAATGAGCAGTTCTTC
TRBD1,TRBV6-1,TRBJ1-6,.,CASSEAYDWDRANSPLHF,TGTGCCAGCAGTGAAGCCTACGATTGGGACAGGGCCAATTCACCCCTCCACTTT
.,TRBV6-1,TRBJ1-5,few,CASSEAAGHLNQPQHF,TGTGCCAGCAGTGAAGCGGCAGGGCACCTCAATCAGCCCCAGCATTTT
.,TRBV20-1,TRBJ2-5,.,CSATSSRETQYF,TGCAGTGCGACCTCTAGCAGGGAGACCCAGTACTTC
.,TRBV2,TRBJ1-1,.,CASSDWQVEAFF,TGTGCCAGCAGTGACTGGCAGGTAGAAGCTTTCTTT
.,TRBV28,TRBJ2-7,few,CASSSPSVYEQYF,TGTGCCAGCAGTTCGCCTAGCGTCTACGAGCAGTACTTC
TRBD2,TRBV5-4,TRBJ2-3,.,CASSSRPTSGSADTQYF,TGTGCCAGCAGCTCCCGACCGACTAGCGGGAGTGCAGATACGCAGTATTTT
.,TRBV7-9,TRBJ2-3,.,CASSLSTDTDTQYF,TGTGCCAGCAGCTTATCCACAGACACAGATACGCAGTATTTT
.,TRBV5-1,TRBJ2-2,.,CASSPGTANTGELFF,TGTGCCAGCAGTCCTGGGACTGCAAACACCGGGGAGCTGTTTTTT
TRBD2,TRBV7-8,TRBJ2-4,few,CASSLPLAGGGKNIQYF,TGTGCCAGCAGCTTGCCTCTAGCGGGAGGCGGCAAAAACATTCAGTACTTC
TRBD2,TRBV27,TRBJ2-7,.,CACSLSPGLVYEQYF,TGTGCCTGCAGTTTATCGCCGGGACTAGTCTACGAGCAGTACTTC
TRBD2,TRBV11-2,TRBJ2-7,.,CASSIGWGLAGSYEQYF,TGTGCCAGCAGCATCGGATGGGGACTAGCGGGGTCCTACGAGCAGTACTTC
.,TRBV20-1,TRBJ1-2,few,CSAGRGYTF,TGCAGTGCTGGTCGTGGCTACACCTTC
TRBD1,TRBV5-5,TRBJ1-4,once,CASSKGQGPTNEKLFF,TGTGCCAGCAGCAAGGGACAGGGCCCAACTAATGAAAAACTGTTTTTT
TRBD2,TRBV19,TRBJ2-3,few,CASSILAGLTDTQYF,TGTGCCAGTAGTATCCTAGCGGGGCTCACAGATACGCAGTATTTT
.,TRBV24-1,TRBJ2-5,.,CATSDPSPGRRGETQYF,TGTGCCACCAGTGATCCAAGCCCTGGACGGAGGGGAGAGACCCAGTACTTC
.,TRBV12-3/TRBV12-4,TRBJ2-3,many,CASSLTQGSDTQYF,TGTGCCAGCAGTTTAACGCAGGGGTCAGATACGCAGTATTTT
.,TRBV20-1,TRBJ2-1,few,CSSRARNEQFF,TGCAGTTCTAGAGCGCGCAATGAGCAGTTCTTC
.,TRBV24-1,TRBJ2-1,few,CATRGGTHKSYNEQFF,TGTGCCACCAGAGGAGGGACACATAAATCCTACAATGAGCAGTTCTTC
.,TRBV28,TRBJ2-7,.,CASSLFAGSYEQYF,TGTGCCAGCAGTTTATTCGCAGGGTCCTACGAGCAGTACTTC
TRBD1,TRBV29-1,TRBJ1-5,.,CSVGQVSNQPQHF,TGCAGCGTGGGACAGGTTAGCAATCAGCCCCAGCATTTT
TRBD2,TRBV12-3/TRBV12-4,TRBJ2-1,few,CASSLGGLAPNEQFF,TGTGCCAGCAGTTTAGGGGGACTAGCCCCCAATGAGCAGTTCTTC
.,TRBV20-1,TRBJ1-1,.,CSARGHLNTEAFF,TGCAGTGCTCGGGGGCATTTAAACACTGAAGCTTTCTTT
.,TRBV2,TRBJ1-1,few,CASSVVFTEAFF,TGTGCCAGCAGTGTCGTCTTCACTGAAGCTTTCTTT
.,TRBV20-1,TRBJ2-1,few,CSASSGASEQFF,TGCAGTGCTTCCTCCGGGGCATCTGAGCAGTTCTTC
TRBD1,TRBV4-2,TRBJ2-3,.,CASSQDRWTGLTDTQYF,TGTGCCAGCAGCCAAGATCGCTGGACAGGGCTAACAGATACGCAGTATTTT
.,TRBV4-1,TRBJ2-2,.,CASSLPPETVNTGELFF,TGCGCCAGCAGCCTACCACCCGAGACAGTGAACACCGGGGAGCTGTTTTTT
TRBD2,TRBV4-2,TRBJ2-4,.,CASSQEGGGRAKNIQYF,TGTGCCAGCAGCCAGGAGGGGGGCGGGAGGGCCAAAAACATTCAGTACTTC
.,TRBV6-5,TRBJ1-6,few,CASSYSGLHNSPLHF,TGTGCCAGCAGTTACTCAGGGTTGCATAATTCACCCCTCCACTTT